The next 24 T cell receptor beta chains were all read from a single sample in a study of blood T cell repertoires in COVID-19. The assay was immunoSEQ multiplex PCR, and TCRdb's table has in-frame clones only and misses some. There are 85,000 to 120,000 clones in the sample; 75% to 95% occur only once, and 4.2% lies in the top ten. The source material was peripheral blood. The source of these receptors is a young man with acute or convalescent COVID-19.

V is TRBV9 and J is TRBJ1-1, with 7 bases matching TRBD1. V lost 4 bases and J lost 8; bases outside the gene matches: 11. The length of the CDR3 is 14 residues. The germline V gene has CDR1 SGDLS and CDR2 YYNGEE. The CDR3 is CASSPRRQGAEAFF. The CDR3, as DNA: TGTGCCAGCAGCCCGCGCAGACAGGGTGCCGAAGCTTTCTTT. The full variable domain, rest sourced from reference TRBV9 and TRBJ1-1, is DSGVTQTPKHLITATGQRVTLRCSPRSGDLSVYWYQQSLDQGLQFLIQYYNGEERAKGNILERFSAQQFPDLHSELNLSSLELGDSALYFCASSPRRQGAEAFFGQGTRLTVV.

The chain carries TRBV2 and TRBJ1-4; D gene uncertain. V was shortened by 7 bases and J by 3 bases, with 9 bases between the two germline ends. The CDR3 length is 13 residues. Germline CDR1 and CDR2: SNHLY and FYNNEI. The DNA of the CDR3 is TGTGCCAGCAATAGTCGGTCTAATGAAAAACTGTTTTTT. This translates into CASNSRSNEKLFF.

The rearrangement links TRBV5-1 to TRBJ1-4; the match to TRBD1 covers 7 bases. The V segment lost 0 bases and the J segment 4 bases; nucleotides outside the gene matches: 9. The CDR3 is 17 residues long. Germline V gene sequence: CDR1 SGHRS, CDR2 YFSETQ. The CDR3 protein is CASSLGQGGVLNEKLFF. DNA for the CDR3: TGCGCCAGCAGCTTGGGACAGGGCGGGGTCCTTAATGAAAAACTGTTTTTT.

The chain employs TRBV19 and TRBJ2-2, with a weak D call TRBD2 (6 bases). V was clipped by 5 bases and J by 3 bases, with 10 bases between them. The CDR3 spans 14 residues. Looked up from germline, CDR1 is LNHDA and CDR2 is SQIVND (reference sequence). The CDR3 DNA reads TGTGCCAGTAGTCGGGACTCGCACACCGGGGAGCTGTTTTTT. It encodes CASSRDSHTGELFF. The whole variable domain, filled in from reference TRBV19 and TRBJ2-2, reads DGGITQSPKYLFRKEGQNVTLSCEQNLNHDAMYWYRQDPGQGLRLIYYSQIVNDFQKGDIAEGYSVSREKKESFPLTVTSAQKNPTAFYLCASSRDSHTGELFFGEGSRLTVL.

This sequence joins TRBV11-3 and TRBJ2-3; 9 bases align to TRBD1. From germline, CDR1 is SGHNT and CDR2 YENEEA. V lost 0 bases, J lost 3 bases, and 4 bases stayed unmatched. The CDR3 is 16 residues long. CDR3 in amino acids: CASSLDGTGRTDTQYF. DNA for the CDR3: TGTGCCAGCAGCTTAGATGGGACAGGGAGGACAGATACGCAGTATTTT.

The gene calls are TRBV7-2 and TRBJ2-5; D ambiguous. V lost 6 bases to trimming and J lost 4 bases, with 6 bases between them. Germline values: CDR1 SGHTA, CDR2 FQGNSA. The CDR3 length is 11 residues. The CDR3 region is CASREIETQYF. The CDR3 bases are TGTGCCAGCAGGGAGATAGAGACCCAGTACTTC.

The chain links TRBV19 to TRBJ1-5; TRBD1 agrees at 8 bases. CDR3 size: 15 residues. Germline V gene data show CDR1 as LNHDA and CDR2 as SQIVND (reference sequence). Trimming removed 7 bases from V and 3 bases from J; junction bases left unmatched: 8. This CDR3 is CASNSGTGLNQPQHF. The CDR3 DNA is TGTGCCAGTAACTCCGGGACAGGCCTCAATCAGCCCCAGCATTTT.

V is TRBV7-9 and J is TRBJ1-2; tentative D call: TRBD1 (6 bases). Germline CDR1 SEHNR, CDR2 FQNEAQ (reference sequence). The length of the CDR3 is 17 residues. Deletions cut 0 bases from V and 5 bases from J, with 19 bases between. CDR3 nucleotides: TGTGCCAGCAGCTTAGCTTCCCAGGGGAGTAGGGTTTATGGCTACACCTTC. This translates into CASSLASQGSRVYGYTF. The full variable domain, rest sourced from reference TRBV7-9 and TRBJ1-2, is DTGVSQNPRHKITKRGQNVTFRCDPISEHNRLYWYRQTLGQGPEFLTYFQNEAQLEKSRLLSDRFSAERPKGSFSTLEIQRTEQGDSAMYLCASSLASQGSRVYGYTFGSGTRLTVV.

The chain links TRBV27 to TRBJ1-2, with 7 bases lining up with TRBD1. Germline CDR1 MNHEY, CDR2 SMNVEV (reference sequence). V lost 5 bases and J lost 4; bases outside the gene matches: 4. The CDR3 has 13 amino acids. The CDR3 loop reads CASSPQGIYGYTF. CDR3 bases: TGTGCCAGCAGTCCACAGGGGATCTATGGCTACACCTTC.

The V and J genes are TRBV6-6 and TRBJ2-7, with unresolved D. Germline V lookup: CDR1 MNHNY, CDR2 SVGAGI (reference sequence). The CDR3 has 15 amino acids. Trimming shortened V by 2 bases and J by 3 bases, and 14 bases separated the two germline ends. This chain's CDR3 is CASSYLSSLGYEQYF. The CDR3 DNA reads TGTGCCAGCAGTTACCTCAGTAGCTTGGGCTACGAGCAGTACTTC.

The gene calls are TRBV25-1 and TRBJ1-5; 9 nucleotides agree with TRBD1. This CDR3 spans 17 amino acids. Germline trimming cut 4 bases from V and 6 bases from J; bases unmatched to any gene: 13. Germline CDR1 reads MGHDK; CDR2 reads SYGVNS. The CDR3 spells CASSAPRDRVVRQPQHF. The DNA of the CDR3 is TGTGCCAGCAGTGCTCCCCGGGACAGGGTCGTTCGTCAGCCCCAGCATTTT. Complete variable domain (other parts from reference TRBV25-1 and TRBJ1-5): EADIYQTPRYLVIGTGKKITLECSQTMGHDKMYWYQQDPGMELHLIHYSYGVNSTEKGDLSSESTVSRIRTEHFPLTLESARPSHTSQYLCASSAPRDRVVRQPQHFGDGTRLSIL.

The count of this clone is one. The chain recombines TRBV11-2 with TRBJ2-7, with D unresolved. Trimming stripped 1 base from V and 7 bases from J, with 11 bases between. The germline CDR1 and CDR2 sequences are SGHAT and FQNNGV. This CDR3 is built from 13 residues. The CDR3 DNA reads TGTGCCAGCAGCTTAGGGCTTCTCCTGGAGCAGTACTTC. Residues: CASSLGLLLEQYF.

V usage is TRBV7-2 and J usage is TRBJ2-7; D is undetermined. The CDR3 is made up of 13 amino acids. CDR1 is SGHTA and CDR2 is FQGNSA in the germline V gene. The ends were cut back, 5 bases at V and 3 bases at J, with 11 bases in the middle. The CDR3 region is CASSARRVYEQYF. The CDR3 DNA follows: TGTGCCAGCAGCGCCCGGAGAGTCTACGAGCAGTACTTC.

This clone appeared once. As DNA, the CDR3 is TGTGCCAGCGAGAAGGAGTCCTACGAGCAGTACTTC. It codes for CASEKESYEQYF. The rearrangement uses TRBV2 and TRBJ2-7; D unclear. The CDR3 extends over 12 amino acids. Germline CDR1 is SNHLY and CDR2 is FYNNEI. Trimming removed 8 bases at V and 1 base at J, with 9 bases between.

This chain uses TRBV5-8 with TRBJ2-7; TRBD1 aligns across 7 bases. The CDR3 contains 15 residues. The V gene end was trimmed by 3 bases and the J gene end by 6 bases; junction bases not matched to a gene: 12. Germline lookup yields CDR1 SGHTS and CDR2 YDEGEE. DNA of the CDR3: TGTGCCAGCAGCTCCAGCAGGGGGATCCCATCCGAGCAGTACTTC. It translates to CASSSSRGIPSEQYF.

The chain couples TRBV10-3 to TRBJ2-7, with 7 bases aligning to TRBD2. The CDR3 sequence is 15 residues long. J was trimmed by 0 bases and V by 3 bases; bases with no gene match: 5. Per the germline V gene, CDR1 is ENHRY and CDR2 is SYGVKD. The CDR3 coding sequence is TGTGCCATCAGTGAAAGCGGGGACCGCTCCTACGAGCAGTACTTC. Its translation: CAISESGDRSYEQYF.

The chain uses TRBV2 and TRBJ1-4; TRBD1 matches at 7 bases. Germline V gene lookup returns CDR1 SNHLY and CDR2 FYNNEI. This CDR3 is built from 13 residues. Trimming removed 6 bases from V and 8 bases from J; junction bases left unmatched: 6. CDR3 sequence: CASRRDSGEKLFF. CDR3 coding DNA: TGTGCCAGCAGGAGGGACAGTGGCGAAAAACTGTTTTTT.

The chain combines TRBV6-6 with TRBJ2-1, with 12 bases that match TRBD2. The CDR3 runs to 15 residues. Germline loops: CDR1 MNHNY, CDR2 SVGAGI (reference sequence). V shed 2 bases, J shed 9 bases, and the junction held 5 bases outside the gene matches. The CDR3 loop is CASSYLAGGRSEQFF. CDR3 coding DNA: TGTGCCAGCAGTTACCTAGCGGGGGGGCGTAGTGAGCAGTTCTTC.

The rearrangement uses TRBV6-5 and TRBJ1-2, with 10 nucleotides matching TRBD1. CDR3 size: 15 residues. The junction had 10 bases not matched to a gene; V was cut back by 5 bases and J by 7 bases. Germline V gene data show CDR1 as MNHEY and CDR2 as SVGAGI. The CDR3 bases are TGTGCCAGCAGTCAAACTCCGGGACAGGGGTCTGGCTACACCTTC. Translating gives CASSQTPGQGSGYTF.

The V and J genes are TRBV24-1 and TRBJ1-5, with TRBD1 as a possible D gene (6 bases). In germline, CDR1 is KGHDR, CDR2 SFDVKD. The CDR3 loop spans 15 amino acids. V lost 5 bases to trimming and J lost 1 base, with 11 bases between them. The CDR3 loop reads CATSGTELSNQPQHF. In DNA, the CDR3 is TGTGCCACCAGTGGGACAGAACTGAGCAATCAGCCCCAGCATTTT.

The gene calls are TRBV19 and TRBJ2-2; D unclear. The ends were cut back, 3 bases at V and 3 bases at J, with 8 bases in the middle. This CDR3 comprises 14 residues. Germline loops: CDR1 LNHDA, CDR2 SQIVND (reference sequence). The CDR3 reads CASSIARDTGELFF. The CDR3 region has the DNA TGTGCCAGTAGTATTGCACGGGACACCGGGGAGCTGTTTTTT. The complete variable domain, with remaining parts taken from reference TRBV19 and TRBJ2-2, reads DGGITQSPKYLFRKEGQNVTLSCEQNLNHDAMYWYRQDPGQGLRLIYYSQIVNDFQKGDIAEGYSVSREKKESFPLTVTSAQKNPTAFYLCASSIARDTGELFFGEGSRLTVL.

This sequence joins TRBV2 and TRBJ1-5; the match to TRBD1 covers 9 bases. The CDR3 spans 15 residues. The germline gives CDR1 SNHLY, CDR2 FYNNEI. Unmatched junction bases numbered 6, after V lost 3 bases and J lost 6 bases. The CDR3 loop reads CASSDGTGRVQPQHF. The CDR3 nucleotides are TGTGCCAGCAGTGATGGGACAGGGAGGGTTCAGCCCCAGCATTTT.

J is TRBJ1-2 and V is TRBV5-6; 9 nucleotides line up with TRBD1. Trimming at V came to 4 bases and at J to 4 bases, leaving 2 bases not matched to a gene. CDR1 is SGHDT, CDR2 YYEEEE, per germline. The CDR3 loop spans 13 amino acids. The CDR3 loop is CASSVDRGYGYTF. In DNA, the CDR3 is TGTGCCAGCAGCGTGGACAGGGGCTATGGCTACACCTTC.

The CDR3 nucleotides read TGTGCCAGCAGCAGGGAAATCAGTTCACCCCTCCACTTT. Its translation is CASSREISSPLHF. V usage is TRBV2 and J usage is TRBJ1-6, with a possible D match to TRBD1 (5 bases). The V gene's germline CDR1 is SNHLY and CDR2 FYNNEI. CDR3 length equals 13 residues. The ends were cut back, 6 bases at V and 9 bases at J, with 12 bases in the middle.